This T cell receptor beta chain emerged from a study of T cell repertoires in ileal Crohn's disease. The wider study: About half received postoperative treatment, around 10 with thiopurines and 18 anti-TNF.

There are 14 residues in the CDR3. Trimming stripped 0 bases from V and 4 bases from J, with 9 bases between. CDR1 is SNHLY and CDR2 is FYNNEI in the germline V gene. Regarding the study as a whole: Compared with CD4 T cells, sorted CD8 cells carried more expanded clones. Compared with non-smokers, active smokers at surgery showed more clonal expansions.

The protocol was immunoSEQ multiplex PCR, while the TCRdb copy is restricted to in-frame clones and leaves out a portion. This table has about 5,300 clones, about 81% appearing once. Eligibility required adulthood, ileal or ileocolonic Crohn's disease and indicated ileocolonic resection. As to this clone: Its antigen is unidentified.

The sequence derives from an adult with Crohn's disease. The sequenced sample consisted of ileal tissue. This sequence joins TRBV2 and TRBJ1-1; D is possibly TRBD1 (6 bases). The CDR3, as DNA: TGTGCCAGCAGTGAAGCGGGGGGCATCACTGAAGCTTTCTTT. Translating gives CASSEAGGITEAFF.